This TCR beta chain emerged from a study of blood T cell repertoires in COVID-19. About the research overall: Nucleic acid was either cDNA or gDNA, and it came from T cells, B-cell-depleted T cells, or PBMCs.

Assay used: immunoSEQ multiplex PCR; TCRdb lists only in-frame clones, some missing. The sample gives about 170,000 clones, roughly four fifths of which show up once; approximately 12% is in the top ten. Residents of 20 to 25 US areas, aged about 18 to 95 years, made up the participants. Cohorts were based on clinical histories the participants reported. Cohort 3 donors counted as recovered after two negative PCRs, clearance, or resolved symptoms. The ends were cut back, 3 bases at V and 0 bases at J, with 13 bases in the middle. Looked up from germline, CDR1 is SGHTS and CDR2 is YDEGEE. The CDR3 consists of 16 residues.

Material: PBMCs or T cells enriched from blood (not recorded which). The chain employs TRBV5-8 and TRBJ2-1, with D tentatively TRBD2 (5 bases). This receptor was obtained from a man aged 50 to 60 who had recovered from COVID-19. DNA of the CDR3: TGTGCCAGCAGCTCTGGACTCTTTAACTCCTACAATGAGCAGTTCTTC. It codes for CASSSGLFNSYNEQFF.